The entry that follows covers one T cell receptor (beta chain) sequence. TCRdb keeps only in-frame clones here, not all; method: immunoSEQ multiplex PCR. The sample contains over 85,000 clones, around nine tenths of which appear only once. This entry belongs to a study of blood T cell repertoires in COVID-19. Looking at the study overall: Samples came from the United States, Italy and Spain, spanning acute and convalescent COVID-19.

The specimen was peripheral blood. The source is a man in his forties or fifties with active or convalescent COVID-19.

The CDR3 DNA reads TGCAGCGCCCGAGGGGGACCCGGAGTGGGTGGCTACACCTTC. It codes for CSARGGPGVGGYTF. This chain uses TRBV29-1 with TRBJ1-2; maybe TRBD1 (6 bases). The CDR3 has 14 residues. V was shortened by 7 bases and J by 7 bases, with 22 bases between the two germline ends. CDR1 is SQVTM, CDR2 ANQGSEA, per germline.